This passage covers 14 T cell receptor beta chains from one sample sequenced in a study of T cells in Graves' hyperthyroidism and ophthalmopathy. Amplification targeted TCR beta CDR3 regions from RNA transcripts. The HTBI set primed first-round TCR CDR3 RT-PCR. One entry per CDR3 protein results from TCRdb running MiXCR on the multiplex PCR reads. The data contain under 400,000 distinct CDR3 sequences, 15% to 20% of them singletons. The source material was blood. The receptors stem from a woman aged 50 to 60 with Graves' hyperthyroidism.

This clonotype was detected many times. The CDR3 DNA reads as TGTGCCAGCAGTGGGGCCATGGCTTTCTACGAGCAGTACTTC. As protein: CASSGAMAFYEQYF. This chain joins TRBV28 and TRBJ2-7; perhaps TRBD1 as D (5 bases). This CDR3 is built from 14 residues. V was trimmed by 5 bases and J by 3 bases, leaving 14 bases between them. The germline V gene has CDR1 MDHEN and CDR2 SYDVKM.

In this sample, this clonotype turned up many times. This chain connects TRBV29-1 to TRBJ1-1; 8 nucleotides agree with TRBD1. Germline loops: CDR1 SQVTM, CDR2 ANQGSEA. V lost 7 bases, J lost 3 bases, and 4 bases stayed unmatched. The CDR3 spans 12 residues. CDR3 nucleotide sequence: TGCAGCGGAACGACAGGGGACACTGAAGCTTTCTTT. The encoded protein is CSGTTGDTEAFF.

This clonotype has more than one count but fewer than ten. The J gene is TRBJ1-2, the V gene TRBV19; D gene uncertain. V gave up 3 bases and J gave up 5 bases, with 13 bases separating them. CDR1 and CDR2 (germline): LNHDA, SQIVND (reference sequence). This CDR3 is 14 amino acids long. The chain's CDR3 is CASSIHGIRYGYTF. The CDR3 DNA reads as TGTGCCAGTAGTATCCACGGGATCCGATATGGCTACACCTTC.

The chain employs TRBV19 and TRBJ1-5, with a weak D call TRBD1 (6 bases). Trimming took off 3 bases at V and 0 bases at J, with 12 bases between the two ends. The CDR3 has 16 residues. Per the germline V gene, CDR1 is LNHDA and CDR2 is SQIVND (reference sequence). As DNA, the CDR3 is TGTGCCAGTAGTATGGGGGACATTGATAGCAATCAGCCCCAGCATTTT. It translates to CASSMGDIDSNQPQHF. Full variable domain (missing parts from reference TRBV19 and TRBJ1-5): DGGITQSPKYLFRKEGQNVTLSCEQNLNHDAMYWYRQDPGQGLRLIYYSQIVNDFQKGDIAEGYSVSREKKESFPLTVTSAQKNPTAFYLCASSMGDIDSNQPQHFGDGTRLSIL.

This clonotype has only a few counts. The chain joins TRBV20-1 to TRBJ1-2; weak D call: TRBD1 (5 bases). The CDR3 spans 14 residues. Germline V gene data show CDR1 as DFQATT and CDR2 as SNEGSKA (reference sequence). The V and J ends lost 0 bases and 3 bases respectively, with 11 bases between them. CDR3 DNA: TGCAGTGCTAGAGATTACCGGGGGGACTATGGCTACACCTTC. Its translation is CSARDYRGDYGYTF.

The DNA of the CDR3 is TGTGCCAGCAGCTTTGTTGGCAGCAAGTTCACAGATACGCAGTATTTT. It is translated as CASSFVGSKFTDTQYF. The chain carries TRBV5-5 and TRBJ2-3, with D unresolved. The CDR3 extends over 16 amino acids. V dropped 2 bases and J dropped 2 bases, with 15 bases sitting between them. CDR1 and CDR2 from the germline V gene are SGHKS and YYEKEE (reference sequence).

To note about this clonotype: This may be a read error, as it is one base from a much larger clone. CDR3 sequence: CASTRIGSSYEQFF. CDR3 nucleotide sequence: TGTGCCAGCACCCGGATTGGGTCGTCCTACGAGCAGTTCTTC. The V and J genes are TRBV6-1 and TRBJ2-1; D gene uncertain. The CDR3 consists of 14 residues. Trimming took 7 bases from V and 10 from J, leaving 20 bases between them. Germline values: CDR1 MNHNS, CDR2 SASEGT.

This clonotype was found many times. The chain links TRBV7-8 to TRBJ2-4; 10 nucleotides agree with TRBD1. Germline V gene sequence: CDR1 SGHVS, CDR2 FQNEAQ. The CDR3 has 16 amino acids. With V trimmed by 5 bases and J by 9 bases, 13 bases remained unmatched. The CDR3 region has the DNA TGTGCCAGCAGCCCTACTGTAGGGGACAGGGGTGTCATTCAGTACTTC. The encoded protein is CASSPTVGDRGVIQYF.

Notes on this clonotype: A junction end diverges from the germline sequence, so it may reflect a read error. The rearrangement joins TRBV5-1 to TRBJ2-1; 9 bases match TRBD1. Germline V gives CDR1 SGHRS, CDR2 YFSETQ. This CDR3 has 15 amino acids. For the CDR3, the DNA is TGTGCCAGCAGCCCGAGATCCGGGACAGGGATTGAGCAGTTCTTC. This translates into CASSPRSGTGIEQFF.

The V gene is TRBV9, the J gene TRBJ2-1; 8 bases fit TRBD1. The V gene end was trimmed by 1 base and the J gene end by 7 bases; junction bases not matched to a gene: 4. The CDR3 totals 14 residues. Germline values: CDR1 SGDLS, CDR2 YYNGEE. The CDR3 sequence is CASSVTGGSNEQFF. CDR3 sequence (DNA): TGTGCCAGCAGCGTAACAGGGGGGTCTAATGAGCAGTTCTTC.

The CDR3 nucleotides read TGTGCCAGCAGGCCCTGGGGACAAGACACCGGGGAGCTGTTTTTT. Translated, it gives CASRPWGQDTGELFF. This chain uses TRBV9 with TRBJ2-2; D possibly corresponds to TRBD1 (6 bases). The CDR3 has 15 amino acids. From germline, CDR1 is SGDLS and CDR2 YYNGEE. V lost 5 bases and J 3 bases, leaving 14 bases between the germline ends.

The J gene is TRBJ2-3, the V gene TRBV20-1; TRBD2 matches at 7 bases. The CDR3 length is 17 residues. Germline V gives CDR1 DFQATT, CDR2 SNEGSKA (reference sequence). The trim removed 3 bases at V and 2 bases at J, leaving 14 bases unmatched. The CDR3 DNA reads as TGCAGTGCTAGGCCCCGGTTCGGGACTACTTACACAGATACGCAGTATTTT. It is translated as CSARPRFGTTYTDTQYF.

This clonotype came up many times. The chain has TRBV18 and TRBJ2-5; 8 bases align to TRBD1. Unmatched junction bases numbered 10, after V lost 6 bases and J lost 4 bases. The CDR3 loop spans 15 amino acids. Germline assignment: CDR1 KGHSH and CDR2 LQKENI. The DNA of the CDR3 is TGTGCCAGCTCCCACGGAGGCAGGGGGCGAGAGACCCAGTACTTC. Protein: CASSHGGRGRETQYF.

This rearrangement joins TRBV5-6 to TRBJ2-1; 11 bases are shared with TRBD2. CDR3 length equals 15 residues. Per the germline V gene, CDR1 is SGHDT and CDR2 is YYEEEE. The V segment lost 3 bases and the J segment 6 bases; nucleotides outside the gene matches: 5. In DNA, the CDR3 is TGTGCCAGCAGCTATCGACTAGCGGGGTCCAATGAGCAGTTCTTC. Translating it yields CASSYRLAGSNEQFF.